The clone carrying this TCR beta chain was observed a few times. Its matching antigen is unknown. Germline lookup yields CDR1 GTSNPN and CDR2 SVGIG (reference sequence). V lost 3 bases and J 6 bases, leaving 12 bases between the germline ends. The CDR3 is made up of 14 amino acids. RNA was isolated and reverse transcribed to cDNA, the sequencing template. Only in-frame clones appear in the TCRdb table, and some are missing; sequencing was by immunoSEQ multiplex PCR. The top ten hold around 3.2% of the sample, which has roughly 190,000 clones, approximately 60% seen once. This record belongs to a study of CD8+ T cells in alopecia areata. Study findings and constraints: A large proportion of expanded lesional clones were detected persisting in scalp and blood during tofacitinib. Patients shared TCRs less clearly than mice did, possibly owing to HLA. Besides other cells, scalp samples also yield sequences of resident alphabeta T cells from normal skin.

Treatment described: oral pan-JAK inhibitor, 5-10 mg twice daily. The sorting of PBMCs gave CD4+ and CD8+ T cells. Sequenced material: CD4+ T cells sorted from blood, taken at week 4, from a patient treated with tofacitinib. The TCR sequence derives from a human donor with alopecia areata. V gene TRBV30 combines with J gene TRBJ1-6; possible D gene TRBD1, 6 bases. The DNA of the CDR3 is TGTGCCTGGAGCAACGGGGGCCCTAATTCACCCCTCCACTTT. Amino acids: CAWSNGGPNSPLHF.